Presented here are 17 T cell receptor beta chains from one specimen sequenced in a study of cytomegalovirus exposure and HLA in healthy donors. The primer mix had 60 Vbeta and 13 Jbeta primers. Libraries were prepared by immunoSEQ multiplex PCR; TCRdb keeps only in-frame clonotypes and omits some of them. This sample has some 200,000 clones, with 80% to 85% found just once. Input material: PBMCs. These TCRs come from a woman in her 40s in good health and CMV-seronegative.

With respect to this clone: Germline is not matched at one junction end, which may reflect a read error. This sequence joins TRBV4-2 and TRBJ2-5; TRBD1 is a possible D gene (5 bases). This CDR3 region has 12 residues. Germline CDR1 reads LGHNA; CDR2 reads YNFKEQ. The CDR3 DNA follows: TGTGCCAGCAGCCAAGGGCGCGGCCCAGGGAACTTC. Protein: CASSQGRGPGNF.

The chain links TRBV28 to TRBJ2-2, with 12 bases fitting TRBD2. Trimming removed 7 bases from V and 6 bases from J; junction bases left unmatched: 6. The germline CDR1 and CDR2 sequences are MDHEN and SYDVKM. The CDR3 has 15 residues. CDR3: CASMTSGSSAGELFF. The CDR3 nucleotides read TGTGCCAGCATGACTAGCGGGAGTTCCGCCGGGGAGCTGTTTTTT.

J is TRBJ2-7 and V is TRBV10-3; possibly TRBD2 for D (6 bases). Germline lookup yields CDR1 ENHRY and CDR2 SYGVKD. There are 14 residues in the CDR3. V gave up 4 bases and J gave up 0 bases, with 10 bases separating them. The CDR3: CAISGDLSSYEQYF. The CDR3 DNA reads TGTGCCATCAGTGGGGACTTGAGCTCCTACGAGCAGTACTTC.

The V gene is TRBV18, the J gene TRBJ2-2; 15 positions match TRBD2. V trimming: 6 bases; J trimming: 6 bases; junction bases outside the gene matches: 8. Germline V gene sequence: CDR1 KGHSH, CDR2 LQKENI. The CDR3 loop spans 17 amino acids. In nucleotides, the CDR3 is TGTGCCAGCTCTCAGGGACTAGCGGGAGGAACGGCCGGGGAGCTGTTTTTT. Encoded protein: CASSQGLAGGTAGELFF.

The CDR3 nucleotides are TGTGCCAGCAGTTCCTTCACTCCCTACAATGAGCAGTTCTTC. Amino acid sequence: CASSSFTPYNEQFF. The V and J genes are TRBV27 and TRBJ2-1; the D is unclear. V was cut by 4 bases and J by 2 bases, with 9 bases left in between. Germline CDR1 MNHEY, CDR2 SMNVEV (reference sequence). The CDR3 totals 14 residues.

CDR3: CASSFLAGVPNEQFF. CDR3 coding DNA: TGTGCCAGCAGTTTCCTAGCGGGAGTCCCCAATGAGCAGTTCTTC. The J gene is TRBJ2-1, the V gene TRBV28; 10 bases are a match to TRBD2. The V gene's germline CDR1 is MDHEN and CDR2 SYDVKM. This CDR3 contains 15 residues. Trimming cost V 3 bases and J 6 bases; bases outside gene matches: 5.

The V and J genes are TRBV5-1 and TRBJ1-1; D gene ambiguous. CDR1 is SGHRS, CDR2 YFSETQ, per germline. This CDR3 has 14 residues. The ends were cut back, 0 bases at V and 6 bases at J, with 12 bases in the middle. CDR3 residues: CASSLALPRAEAFF. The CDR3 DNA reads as TGCGCCAGCAGCTTGGCGCTACCGAGGGCTGAAGCTTTCTTT.

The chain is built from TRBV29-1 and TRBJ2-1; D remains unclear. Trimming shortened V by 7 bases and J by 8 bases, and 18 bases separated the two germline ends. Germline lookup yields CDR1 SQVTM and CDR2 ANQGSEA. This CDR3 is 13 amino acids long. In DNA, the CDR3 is TGCAGCGCCCAAGTGGGCCTCAGCTATGAGCAGTTCTTC. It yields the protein CSAQVGLSYEQFF.

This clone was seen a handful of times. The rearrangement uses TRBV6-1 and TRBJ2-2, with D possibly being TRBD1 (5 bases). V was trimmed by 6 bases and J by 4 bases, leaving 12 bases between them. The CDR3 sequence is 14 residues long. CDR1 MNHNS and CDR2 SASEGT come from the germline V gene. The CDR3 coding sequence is TGTGCCAGCAGGACAGACCCCTCCACCGGGGAGCTGTTTTTT. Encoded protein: CASRTDPSTGELFF.

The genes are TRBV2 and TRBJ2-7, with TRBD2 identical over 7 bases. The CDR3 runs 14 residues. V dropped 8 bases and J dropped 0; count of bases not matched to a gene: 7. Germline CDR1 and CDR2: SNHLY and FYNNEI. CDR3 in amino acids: CASGGLPVSYEQYF. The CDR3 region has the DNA TGTGCCAGCGGGGGACTACCAGTCTCCTACGAGCAGTACTTC.

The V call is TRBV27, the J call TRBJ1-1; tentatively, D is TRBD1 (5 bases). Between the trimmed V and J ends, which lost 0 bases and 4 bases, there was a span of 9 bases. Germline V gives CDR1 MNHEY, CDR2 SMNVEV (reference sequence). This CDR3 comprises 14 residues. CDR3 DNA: TGTGCCAGCAGTTTATCGTCGGGGGGCACTGAAGCTTTCTTT. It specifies CASSLSSGGTEAFF.

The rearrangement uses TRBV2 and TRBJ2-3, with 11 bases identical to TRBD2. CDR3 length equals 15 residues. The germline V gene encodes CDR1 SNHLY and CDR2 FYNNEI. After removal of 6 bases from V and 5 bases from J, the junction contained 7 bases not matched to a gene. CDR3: CASSILAGVGDTQYF. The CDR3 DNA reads TGTGCCAGCAGCATACTAGCGGGAGTGGGAGATACGCAGTATTTT. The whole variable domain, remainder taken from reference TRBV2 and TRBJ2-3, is EPEVTQTPSHQVTQMGQEVILRCVPISNHLYFYWYRQILGQKVEFLVSFYNNEISEKSEIFDDQFSVERPDGSNFTLKIRSTKLEDSAMYFCASSILAGVGDTQYFGPGTRLTVL.

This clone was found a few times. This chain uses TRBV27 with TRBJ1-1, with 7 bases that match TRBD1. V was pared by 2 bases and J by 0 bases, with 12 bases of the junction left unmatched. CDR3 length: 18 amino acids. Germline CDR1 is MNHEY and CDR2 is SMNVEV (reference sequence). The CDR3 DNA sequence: TGTGCCAGCAGTTTAACAGAACCGGGACAGATTTTGAACACTGAAGCTTTCTTT. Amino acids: CASSLTEPGQILNTEAFF.

The CDR3 DNA sequence: TGTGCCAGCAGCCCCTGGCAGAGGGGCAATCAGCCCCAGCATTTT. Translating gives CASSPWQRGNQPQHF. The chain uses TRBV5-6 and TRBJ1-5; D is undetermined. This CDR3 is built from 15 residues. Germline loops: CDR1 SGHDT, CDR2 YYEEEE. V gave up 4 bases and J gave up 2 bases, with 13 bases separating them.

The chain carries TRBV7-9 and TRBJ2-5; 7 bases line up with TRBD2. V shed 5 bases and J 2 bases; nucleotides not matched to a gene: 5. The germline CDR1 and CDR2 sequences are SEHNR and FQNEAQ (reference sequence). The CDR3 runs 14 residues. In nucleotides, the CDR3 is TGTGCCAGCAGCCCAAGGCGGGGGCAAGAGACCCAGTACTTC. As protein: CASSPRRGQETQYF.

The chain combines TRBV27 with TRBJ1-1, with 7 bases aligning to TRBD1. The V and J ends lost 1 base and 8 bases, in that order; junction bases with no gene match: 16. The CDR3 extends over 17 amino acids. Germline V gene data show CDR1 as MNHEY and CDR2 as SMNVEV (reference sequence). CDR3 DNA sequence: TGTGCCAGCAGTTTATTCAGGGTAGGGGGCACCCTATTAGAAGCTTTCTTT. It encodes CASSLFRVGGTLLEAFF.

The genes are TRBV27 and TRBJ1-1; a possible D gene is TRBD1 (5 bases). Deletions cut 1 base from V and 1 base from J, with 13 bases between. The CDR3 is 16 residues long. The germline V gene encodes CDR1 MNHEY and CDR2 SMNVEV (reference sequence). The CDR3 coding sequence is TGTGCCAGCAGTTTATTTGGGGGACTCTGGAACACTGAAGCTTTCTTT. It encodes CASSLFGGLWNTEAFF.